This T cell receptor beta chain is drawn from a study of T cell repertoires in cytomegalovirus infection. General study results and limits: The cumulative frequency of public TCR beta families identified carriers of CMV plus the relevant HLA. Across the ex vivo response, the dominant clonotypes were HLA-C-restricted CMV-specific TCR beta clonotypes.

TCRdb processed the reads anew with MiXCR; each CDR3 protein has one entry. This sample has about 440,000 distinct CDR3 sequences, with roughly 31% found just once. Trimming took off 8 bases at V and 7 bases at J, with 18 bases between the two ends. The CDR3 has 15 amino acids. Germline assignment: CDR1 ENHRY and CDR2 SYGVKD. In this sample, this clonotype turned up a few times. Its antigen is undetermined. The sequence was obtained from a human donor in good health (CMV status not recorded). Some clones in this sample may be carry-over from other donors' samples. The rearrangement links TRBV10-3 to TRBJ1-6; weak D call: TRBD1 (6 bases). The sample taken for sequencing was PBMCs. CDR3 in amino acids: CAIGDRSAPNSPLHF. As DNA, the CDR3 is TGTGCCATCGGAGACAGGTCGGCCCCAAATTCACCCCTCCACTTT.